The 15 T cell receptor beta chains below all came from one sample that was sequenced in a study of T cell responses to AZD1222 COVID-19 vaccine. Generated by immunoSEQ multiplex PCR, the TCRdb table keeps only in-frame clones and is missing some. Here the sample spans 95,000 to 150,000 clones, roughly 89% being singletons. Sequencing used peripheral blood, obtained on day 0 of AZD1222 vaccination. All receptors derive from an adult in good health.

The chain joins TRBV28 to TRBJ1-5; 7 bases match TRBD1. The CDR3 has 15 amino acids. J lost 6 bases, V lost 1 base, and 6 bases had no gene match. In germline, CDR1 is MDHEN, CDR2 SYDVKM. The CDR3: CASSLSRGRTQPQHF. Here the CDR3 DNA reads TGTGCCAGCAGTTTATCGAGGGGGCGGACTCAGCCCCAGCATTTT.

The chain couples TRBV7-7 to TRBJ1-6, with 8 bases matching TRBD1. J was trimmed by 5 bases and V by 5 bases; bases with no gene match: 8. Per the germline V gene, CDR1 is SSHAT and CDR2 is FNYEAQ (reference sequence). This CDR3 is 16 amino acids long. The CDR3 here is CASSPEGTGHNSPLHF. As DNA, the CDR3 is TGTGCCAGCAGCCCGGAAGGGACAGGCCATAATTCACCCCTCCACTTT.

The chain links TRBV30 to TRBJ2-7, with D unclear. The ends were cut back, 5 bases at V and 0 bases at J, with 8 bases in the middle. CDR3 size: 12 residues. CDR1 and CDR2 from the germline V gene are GTSNPN and SVGIG (reference sequence). CDR3 in DNA: TGTGCCTGGGGGCAGAGCTCCTACGAGCAGTACTTC. Translation: CAWGQSSYEQYF.

The chain joins TRBV6-1 to TRBJ1-2, with D hard to call. Per germline, CDR1 MNHNS and CDR2 SASEGT. The CDR3 spans 14 residues. The ends were cut back, 1 base at V and 0 bases at J, with 6 bases in the middle. DNA for the CDR3: TGTGCCAGCAGTGAAGTCGTCTCTAACTATGGCTACACCTTC. As protein: CASSEVVSNYGYTF.

This clone turned up a few times. V and J are TRBV6-5 and TRBJ2-7; no reliable D call. Germline V gene data show CDR1 as MNHEY and CDR2 as SVGAGI. The CDR3 length is 13 residues. The V end lost 0 bases, the J end lost 5 bases, and 8 bases lay between the germline ends. CDR3 nucleotides: TGTGCCAGCAGTTACTCCCGAATCCACGAGCAGTACTTC. Translated: CASSYSRIHEQYF.

The chain recombines TRBV27 with TRBJ2-3; TRBD1 might be the D (6 bases). The germline V gene has CDR1 MNHEY and CDR2 SMNVEV (reference sequence). This CDR3 is 17 amino acids long. Trimming left V 3 bases short and J 2 bases short, with 18 bases between. The CDR3 reads CASSFLPLDSFTDTQYF. The CDR3 DNA reads TGTGCCAGCAGTTTTCTACCTTTGGACAGTTTCACAGATACGCAGTATTTT.

This clone came up once. The V call is TRBV4-2, the J call TRBJ1-2; D remains ambiguous. Germline-derived CDR1 and CDR2 are LGHNA and YNFKEQ. The CDR3 loop spans 14 amino acids. Trimming pared 3 bases from V and 1 base from J, leaving 9 bases between. CDR3 region: CASSHPTRNYGYTF. The CDR3 DNA reads TGTGCCAGCAGCCACCCGACACGTAACTATGGCTACACCTTC.

V usage is TRBV6-5 and J usage is TRBJ1-1; 10 bases are a match to TRBD1. The CDR3 totals 14 residues. V shed 6 bases and J 4 bases; nucleotides not matched to a gene: 5. In germline, CDR1 is MNHEY, CDR2 SVGAGI. The CDR3 sequence is CASSRRQGATEAFF. CDR3 nucleotides: TGTGCCAGCAGCCGCAGACAGGGGGCCACTGAAGCTTTCTTT.

This clone was observed once. This chain connects TRBV7-9 to TRBJ1-4; D perhaps matches TRBD1 (5 bases). CDR3 size: 15 residues. Trimming stripped 5 bases from V and 8 bases from J, with 18 bases between. Germline loops: CDR1 SEHNR, CDR2 FQNEAQ (reference sequence). Here the CDR3 reads CASSPRRDGSEKLFF. As DNA, the CDR3 is TGTGCCAGCAGCCCTAGAAGGGACGGGAGCGAAAAACTGTTTTTT.

The CDR3 bases are TGCGCCAGCAGCCAACTCCCTGGGGGATTTGGGTCCTATAATTCACCCCTCCACTTT. Its protein product is CASSQLPGGFGSYNSPLHF. This chain uses TRBV4-1 with TRBJ1-6, with D possibly being TRBD1 (5 bases). V lost 2 bases, J lost 1 base, and 18 bases lay in between. The CDR3 is made up of 19 amino acids. Germline V gives CDR1 MGHRA, CDR2 YSYEKL.

J is TRBJ1-6 and V is TRBV5-8, with D possibly matching TRBD1 (5 bases). V shed 0 bases and J shed 0 bases, with 7 bases lying between them. Looked up from germline, CDR1 is SGHTS and CDR2 is YDEGEE. The CDR3 sequence is 16 residues long. Here the CDR3 reads CASSLGGSSYNSPLHF. The CDR3 region has the DNA TGTGCCAGCAGCTTGGGGGGCAGCTCCTATAATTCACCCCTCCACTTT.

J is TRBJ2-7 and V is TRBV28; the D gene could be TRBD1 or TRBD2 (5 bases each). Germline V gene sequence: CDR1 MDHEN, CDR2 SYDVKM. V was shortened by 3 bases and J by 4 bases, with 10 bases between the two germline ends. The CDR3 sequence is 13 residues long. The CDR3 DNA follows: TGTGCCAGCAGTTTCCGGGGCGGATACGAGCAGTACTTC. It is translated as CASSFRGGYEQYF.

The chain has TRBV7-2 and TRBJ2-1; TRBD2 agrees at 8 bases. The CDR3 extends over 15 amino acids. Germline-derived CDR1 and CDR2 are SGHTA and FQGNSA. Trimming at V came to 5 bases and at J to 12 bases, leaving 15 bases not matched to a gene. This chain's CDR3 is CASSTTGGELGVQFF. In DNA, the CDR3 is TGTGCCAGCAGCACCACCGGGGGGGAGCTTGGTGTGCAGTTCTTC.

This clone showed up just once. This specimen includes other DNA sequences encoding the same CDR3. The J gene is TRBJ2-7, the V gene TRBV3-1 (or the pseudogene TRBV3-2); D gene uncertain. The CDR3 loop spans 15 amino acids. From germline, CDR1 is LGHDT and CDR2 YNNKEL (reference sequence). The V and J ends lost 4 bases and 0 bases respectively, with 13 bases between them. The CDR3 sequence: CASSPLTGSSYEQYF. CDR3 nucleotide sequence: TGTGCCAGCAGCCCCCTAACGGGCAGCTCCTACGAGCAGTACTTC.

The chain is built from TRBV6-5 and TRBJ1-1, with no clear D. Trimming stripped 7 bases from V and 3 bases from J, with 9 bases between. The germline gives CDR1 MNHEY, CDR2 SVGAGI. CDR3 size: 12 residues. The CDR3 coding sequence is TGTGCCAGCACCGAGCCGTACACTGAAGCTTTCTTT. Protein: CASTEPYTEAFF.